Listed here are 10 T cell receptor beta chains from one sample, sequenced in a study of T-cell memory formation after mild COVID-19. TCRdb independently ran MiXCR on the 5' RACE reads; one entry per CDR3 protein. Seen here are approximately 490,000 distinct CDR3 sequences, roughly 20% observed once, and the top ten hold 9.5% to 15%. Sequencing input: PBMCs or a T cell subset sorted from them (not recorded which). The receptors derive from an adult woman who had mild COVID-19 (a few samples of this study predate the infection). Cell type and time point are not known.

The table lists this clonotype with a few counts. The chain employs TRBV10-2 and TRBJ2-7, with TRBD1 as a possible D gene (6 bases). Deletions cut 4 bases from V and 3 bases from J, with 10 bases between. Germline-derived CDR1 and CDR2 are WSHSY and SAAADI. The length of the CDR3 is 13 residues. The CDR3, as DNA: TGCGCCAGCAGTGGGGGGCTACTCTACGAGCAGTACTTC. Protein sequence: CASSGGLLYEQYF.

This clonotype was seen a few times. The chain links TRBV3-1 to TRBJ1-1, with TRBD1 as a possible D gene (5 bases). Germline V gene lookup returns CDR1 LGHDT and CDR2 YNNKEL (reference sequence). Trimming shortened V by 1 base and J by 1 base, and 10 bases separated the two germline ends. This CDR3 is built from 15 residues. In DNA, the CDR3 is TGTGCCAGCAGCCAAGGATCCCAGGGGAACACTGAAGCTTTCTTT. Translating gives CASSQGSQGNTEAFF.

The chain is built from TRBV5-1 and TRBJ2-5; no reliable D call. V was clipped by 4 bases and J by 0 bases, with 7 bases between them. The CDR3 runs to 13 residues. Germline assignment: CDR1 SGHRS and CDR2 YFSETQ. The CDR3 spells CASSLMYQETQYF. In DNA form, the CDR3 reads TGCGCCAGCAGCCTGATGTACCAAGAGACCCAGTACTTC.

This clonotype has just a few counts. The chain links TRBV4-2 to TRBJ1-5; D not resolved. Deletions cut 3 bases from V and 3 bases from J, with 21 bases between. The CDR3 covers 18 residues. The germline gives CDR1 LGHNA, CDR2 YNFKEQ. The CDR3 spells CASSQGRGVDTANQPQHF. The CDR3, as DNA: TGTGCCAGCAGCCAGGGCCGCGGGGTCGATACCGCCAATCAGCCCCAGCATTTT.

The chain carries TRBV4-3 and TRBJ2-7; no firm D call. V lost 1 base, J lost 2 bases, and 6 bases lay in between. Per the germline V gene, CDR1 is LGHNA and CDR2 is YSLEER. The CDR3 consists of 13 residues. DNA of the CDR3: TGCGCCAGCAGCCAAGCTCGTACCTACGAGCAGTACTTC. This codes for CASSQARTYEQYF.

The J gene is TRBJ2-2, the V gene TRBV30; no firm D call. Looked up from germline, CDR1 is GTSNPN and CDR2 is SVGIG (reference sequence). The CDR3 is 14 residues long. The ends were cut back, 5 bases at V and 1 base at J, with 11 bases in the middle. CDR3 coding DNA: TGTGCCTGGTCTCCCGAGGTGAACACCGGGGAGCTGTTTTTT. The encoded protein is CAWSPEVNTGELFF. The whole variable domain, filled in from reference TRBV30 and TRBJ2-2, reads SQTIHQWPATLVQPVGSPLSLECTVEGTSNPNLYWYRQAAGRGLQLLFYSVGIGQISSEVPQNLSASRPQDRQFILSSKKLLLSDSGFYLCAWSPEVNTGELFFGEGSRLTVL.

Ten or more counts support this clonotype. V and J are TRBV20-1 and TRBJ2-1; TRBD2 aligns across 11 bases. The germline CDR1 and CDR2 sequences are DFQATT and SNEGSKA (reference sequence). CDR3 size: 14 residues. J was trimmed by 6 bases and V by 6 bases; bases with no gene match: 7. CDR3 in DNA: TGCAGTGCCACTAGCGGGAGACGTCCCAATGAGCAGTTCTTC. It yields the protein CSATSGRRPNEQFF.

In this sample, this clonotype turned up a few times. This chain joins TRBV24-1 and TRBJ2-1; a weak D match, TRBD1 (6 bases). Trimming stripped 2 bases from V and 4 bases from J, with 11 bases between. The CDR3 sequence is 15 residues long. CDR1 and CDR2 (germline): KGHDR, SFDVKD. Here the CDR3 reads CATSDYGGPYNEQFF. The CDR3 nucleotides are TGTGCCACCAGTGATTATGGGGGCCCGTACAATGAGCAGTTCTTC.

This clonotype was counted many times. The V call is TRBV11-2, the J call TRBJ2-7, with 7 bases aligning to TRBD2. CDR3 size: 13 residues. CDR1 SGHAT and CDR2 FQNNGV come from the germline V gene. With 8 bases clipped from V and 0 bases from J, the junction kept 4 bases outside the gene matches. CDR3 in DNA: TGTGCCAGCGGGGGGGGGACCTCCTACGAGCAGTACTTC. It yields the protein CASGGGTSYEQYF.

This clonotype was counted only a few times. The V gene is TRBV9, the J gene TRBJ1-1; 7 bases are a match to TRBD1. V shed 4 bases, J shed 3 bases, and the junction held 12 bases outside the gene matches. The CDR3 runs 16 residues. Looked up from germline, CDR1 is SGDLS and CDR2 is YYNGEE. The CDR3 bases are TGTGCCAGCAGCCTCGGGAGAGGGGGCACGGACACTGAAGCTTTCTTT. Translated, it gives CASSLGRGGTDTEAFF.